This T cell receptor beta chain was observed in a study of blood T cell repertoires in COVID-19 (dated by TCRdb to 2018 to 2021). Study-wide context: Samples from collaborators originated in the United States, Italy and Spain and spanned both the acute and convalescent phases of COVID-19. The material from the prospective study consisted of cDNA or gDNA derived from T cells, B-cell-depleted T cells, or PBMCs. The dataset comprised deeply sampled blood TCRbeta repertoires from subjects exposed to, actively infected with, or recovered from COVID-19. The repertoires were released in a freely available public database intended as a resource for research on the immune response to SARS-CoV-2. The samples were drawn from the first 160 participants of the ongoing ImmuneRACE study and from 950 to 1,500 subjects provided by 6 global collaborators. Sample metadata almost always included a de-identified subject ID, COVID-19 status, age in years and sex. Where HLA class I and class II types were available, the types were taken from metadata supplied by the sample provider, not from assay-based typing.

What the work shows at the level of the full study, not this receptor alone: The amount of clinical and demographic metadata varied by source and participant and was provided uncurated.

Concerning this clone: Its antigen is unknown. No base-level quality is on record; no much larger clone is a single base apart.

The CDR3, cysteine through phenylalanine, is 20 amino acids long. Only CDR3 DNA is held: 60 bases, read in frame from base 1. The V end gives up 3 bases and the J end 3 bases, leaving 19 bases in the junction not matched to a gene. As encoded in the germline V gene, CDR1 is KGHDR while CDR2 is SFDVKD. TCRbeta CDR3 regions were amplified from genomic DNA using the immunoSEQ Assay, a bias-controlled multiplex PCR. Per the authors' processing: Nucleated cell counts per sample were estimated from amplification of reference gene primers within the assay. To quantify the absolute abundance of each unique TCRbeta CDR3 rearrangement, sequence reads were collapsed and filtered. For each sample, productive Simpson clonality was calculated by taking the square root of Simpson's diversity index across productive rearrangements. TCRdb provides this immuneACCESS table in a form limited to in-frame rearrangements. Some clones are lacking; in checked studies, under half of them reflect an unresolved V gene, and why the rest are absent is not known. V, J and clone size are taken as reported in that table, and D and trimming were inferred from the DNA itself. The sample includes fewer than 40,000 clones, with around nine tenths observed a single time. The top ten clones comprise about 31% of the sample.

Whole blood was collected in K2EDTA tubes by collaborating institutions according to the institutions' own protocols. For TCRbeta analysis, collaborators shipped samples in one of three forms: frozen whole blood, isolated PBMCs, or DNA extracted from either of those sample types. This TCR came from a man aged 70-80 years with active COVID-19. The rearrangement joined TRBV24-1 to TRBJ2-1; TRBD2 matches 7 bases in the middle. The material sequenced was peripheral blood. In nucleotides, the sequence is TGTGCCACCAGTGATCGGAGGGCCTCCTTGGGCGGGAGTTACTACAATGAGCAGTTCTTC. Protein translation: CATSDRRASLGGSYYNEQFF.